The entry below gives a single T cell receptor (beta chain) sequence along with its context. Method: immunoSEQ multiplex PCR; TCRdb's copy keeps in-frame clones and lacks some. The sample has tens of thousands of clones; about 80% are singletons. CDR3 length equals 14 residues. CDR1 and CDR2 (germline): SGHVS, FNYEAQ. V was clipped by 1 base and J by 7 bases, with 12 bases between them. This entry comes from a study of PD-L1 blockade in urothelial cancer. At the level of the study: Bladder-origin urothelial cancer in males described most of the roughly 30 patients. Analyses were performed on blood at 3 weeks after treatment start (the second dose) and at 6 weeks. A median blood sample held roughly 150,000 T cells and about 78,000 unique TCRs.

The receptor was isolated from a man aged 70 or older with urothelial cancer. The V call is TRBV7-6, the J call TRBJ2-3, with D unresolved. Material: PBMCs, obtained around atezolizumab (anti-PD-L1) treatment. The CDR3 spells CASSLGPNPNTQYF. Here the CDR3 DNA reads TGTGCCAGCAGCTTAGGTCCTAACCCGAATACGCAGTATTTT.